The clone carrying this T cell receptor (beta chain) was seen a single time. Antigen unknown. With 60 Vbeta and 13 Jbeta primers, the PCR was carried out. Here immunoSEQ multiplex PCR was the method, and the copy in TCRdb shows in-frame clones only, minus some. In the table there are approximately 200,000 clones, around 85% of which are singletons. Trimming stripped 8 bases from V and 2 bases from J, with 22 bases between. The CDR3 runs 16 residues. Germline V CDR1 and CDR2: SNHLY, FYNNEI. The data were obtained in a study of cytomegalovirus exposure and HLA in healthy donors. Study outcomes and limitations: In a later analysis, V- and J-gene trimming of beta chains associated with a DCLRE1C missense variant, replicated independently. Presence/absence analyses treated sequencing depth as roughly uniform across donors. Researchers reportedly found TCR beta sequences accurately predicted most subjects' HLA-A and HLA-B alleles.

The receptor comes from a girl aged 2 to 9 in good health and CMV-seronegative. Sequencing used PBMCs. The chain links TRBV2 to TRBJ2-7, with D maybe TRBD1 (5 bases). CDR3: CASGLAQGFIAYEQYF. CDR3 nucleotides: TGTGCCAGCGGCCTGGCCCAGGGATTTATTGCCTACGAGCAGTACTTC.